This is a list of T cell receptor beta chains from one sample in a study of B cell selection in AIRE deficiency. Sequencing was performed with immunoSEQ multiplex PCR; in TCRdb, only in-frame clones are kept and a portion is missing. The table has about 22,000 clones, 85% to 95% seen once. The specimen sequenced was CD4+CD25+ Tregs sorted from PBMCs. The source is a human donor in good health. Both conserved end residues are part of each CDR3.

>TRBJ2-1|TRBV7-6
CASSSTGGSYNEQFF
>TRBJ2-5|TRBV6-1
CATTWGFQETQYF
>TRBJ2-2|TRBV7-2
CASSRRTASLTGELFF
>TRBJ1-2|TRBV9
CASSVDEGQGRGYTF
>TRBJ1-2|TRBV7-9
CASSLDVANYGYTF
>TRBJ2-7|TRBV14
CASSQAGAYEQYF
>TRBJ2-3|TRBV5-4
CASSYDLGAQYF
>TRBJ2-5|TRBV19
CASSAREQETQYF
>TRBJ2-3|TRBV6-1
CASSEAPRPRDTQYF
>TRBJ1-2|TRBV2
CASSERPDTFYGYTF
>TRBJ1-2|TRBV7-2
CASSLEASRGLYGYTF
>TRBJ2-1|TRBV29-1
CSVEDRGGATEQFF
>TRBJ1-1|TRBV5-8
CASRDRLNTEAFF
>TRBJ2-1|TRBV4-1
CASSHHLAGGVSLGYNEQFF
>TRBJ1-2|TRBV10-3
CAISDSRDYGYTF
>TRBJ1-5|TRBV10-3
CAISGVNQPQHF
>TRBJ2-1|TRBV7-9
CASSQGLVAYNEQFF
>TRBJ1-1|TRBV5-4
CASSSTVEAFF
>TRBJ2-1|TRBV6-6
CASSSRYNEQFF
>TRBJ1-2|TRBV2
CASSESRLLAGSVGYTF
>TRBJ1-5|TRBV7-2
CASSFTTGRNQPQHF
>TRBJ1-2|TRBV11-3
CASSLGPGQFYGYTF
>TRBJ2-3|TRBV6-5
CASSYRWGQRDTQYF
>TRBJ1-1|TRBV18
CASSPGTARTEAFF
>TRBJ2-5|TRBV5-1
CASSPGLAGGHFETQYF
>TRBJ2-7|TRBV7-2
CASSTYYEQYF
>TRBJ2-2|TRBV13
CASKTGVSTGELFF
>TRBJ1-6|TRBV6-5
CASSYFRALNSPLHF
>TRBJ1-2|TRBV5-4
CASSLVGQFGYTF
>TRBJ2-3|TRBV27
CASSLIAGGLRDTQYF
>TRBJ2-7|TRBV30
CAWSVKYYEQYF
>TRBJ1-2|TRBV20-1
CRVTGEYGYTF
>TRBJ1-1|TRBV27
CASSFYTRGNTEAFF
>TRBJ1-1|TRBV15
CATSRDYAGRDTEAFF
>TRBJ1-3|TRBV6-1
CASRTQGARNTIYF
>TRBJ2-4|TRBV5-1
CASSLLPTDSQYF
>TRBJ2-2|TRBV7-9
CASSLAGANTGELFF
>TRBJ2-2|TRBV6-1
CASSEARLTGELFF
>TRBJ1-1|TRBV4-1
CASSLKDREGEAFF
>TRBJ2-2|TRBV2
CASTQSNTGELFF
>TRBJ2-1|TRBV11-3
CASSLAQGYNEQFF
>TRBJ2-3|TRBV5-5
CASSLGDTQYF
>TRBJ1-3|TRBV5-3
CASSPSPTGGNTIYF
>TRBJ2-1|TRBV5-5
CASSLRQGVPYNEQFF
>TRBJ2-1|TRBV7-3
CASSLTSGTLNEQFF
>TRBJ2-3|TRBV19
CASSTRGLAAGRDTQYF
>TRBJ2-2|TRBV1
CTSSQDPGGGNTGELFF
>TRBJ2-1|TRBV11-2
CASSGRVYYNEQFF